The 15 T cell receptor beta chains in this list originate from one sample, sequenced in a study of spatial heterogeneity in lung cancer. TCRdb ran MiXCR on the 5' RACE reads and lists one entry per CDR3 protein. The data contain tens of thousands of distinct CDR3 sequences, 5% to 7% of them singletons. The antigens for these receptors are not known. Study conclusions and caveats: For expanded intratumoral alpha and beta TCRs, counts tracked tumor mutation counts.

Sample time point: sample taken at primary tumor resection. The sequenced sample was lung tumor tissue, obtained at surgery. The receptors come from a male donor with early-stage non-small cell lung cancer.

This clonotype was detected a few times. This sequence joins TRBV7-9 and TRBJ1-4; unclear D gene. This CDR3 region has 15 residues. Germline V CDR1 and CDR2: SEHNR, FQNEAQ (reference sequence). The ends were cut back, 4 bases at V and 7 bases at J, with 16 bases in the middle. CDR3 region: CASSSSGRNGEKLFF. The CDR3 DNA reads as TGTGCCAGCAGCTCCTCTGGCAGAAATGGTGAAAAACTGTTTTTT.

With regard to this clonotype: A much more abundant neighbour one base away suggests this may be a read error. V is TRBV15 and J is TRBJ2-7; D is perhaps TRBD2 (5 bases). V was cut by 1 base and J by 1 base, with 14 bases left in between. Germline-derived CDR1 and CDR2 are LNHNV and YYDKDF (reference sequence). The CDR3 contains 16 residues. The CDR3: CATSRAGTCGSYEQYF. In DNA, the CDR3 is TGTGCCACCAGCAGAGCGGGCACTTGCGGGTCCTACGAGCAGTACTTC.

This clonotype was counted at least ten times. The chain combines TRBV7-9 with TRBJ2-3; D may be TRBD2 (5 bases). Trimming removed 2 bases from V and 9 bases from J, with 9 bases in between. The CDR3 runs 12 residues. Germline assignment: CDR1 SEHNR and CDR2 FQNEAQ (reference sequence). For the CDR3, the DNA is TGTGCCAGCAGCTTAACGACTACCACGCAGTATTTT. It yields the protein CASSLTTTTQYF.

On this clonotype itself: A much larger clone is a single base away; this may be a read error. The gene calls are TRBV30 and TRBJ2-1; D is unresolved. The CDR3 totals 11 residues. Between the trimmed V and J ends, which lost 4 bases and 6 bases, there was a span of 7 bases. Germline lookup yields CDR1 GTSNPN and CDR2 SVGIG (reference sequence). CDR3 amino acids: CAWTLRNEQFF. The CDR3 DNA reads TGTGCCTGGACGCTGCGCAATGAGCAGTTCTTC.

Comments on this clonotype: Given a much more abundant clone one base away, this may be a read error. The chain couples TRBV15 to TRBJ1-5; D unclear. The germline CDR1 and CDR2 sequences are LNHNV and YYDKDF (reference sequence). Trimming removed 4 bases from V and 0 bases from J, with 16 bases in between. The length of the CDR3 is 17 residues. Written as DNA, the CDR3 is TGTGCCACCAGCAAAAATCTCGGCAGCACTAGCAATCAGCCCCAGCATTTT. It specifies CATSKNLGSTSNQPQHF.

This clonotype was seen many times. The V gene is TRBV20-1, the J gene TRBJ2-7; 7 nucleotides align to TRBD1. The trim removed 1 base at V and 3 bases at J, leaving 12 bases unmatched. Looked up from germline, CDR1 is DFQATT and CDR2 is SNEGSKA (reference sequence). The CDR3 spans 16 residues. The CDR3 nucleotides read TGCAGTGCTAGAGGGGACAGCCGTGGGGCAAGCTACGAGCAGTACTTC. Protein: CSARGDSRGASYEQYF.

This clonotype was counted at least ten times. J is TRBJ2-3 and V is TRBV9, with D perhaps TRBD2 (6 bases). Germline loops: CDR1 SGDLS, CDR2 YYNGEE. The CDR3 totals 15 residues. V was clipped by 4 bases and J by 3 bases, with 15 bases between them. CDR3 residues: CASSLSSELTDTQYF. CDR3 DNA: TGTGCCAGCAGCCTATCTAGCGAATTGACAGATACGCAGTATTTT.

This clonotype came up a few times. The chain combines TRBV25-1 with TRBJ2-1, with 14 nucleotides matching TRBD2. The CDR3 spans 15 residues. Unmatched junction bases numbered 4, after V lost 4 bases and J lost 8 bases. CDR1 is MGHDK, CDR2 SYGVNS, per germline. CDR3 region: CASSAGLAGDDEQFF. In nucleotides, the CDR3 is TGTGCCAGCAGTGCGGGACTAGCGGGAGATGATGAGCAGTTCTTC. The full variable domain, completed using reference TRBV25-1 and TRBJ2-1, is EADIYQTPRYLVIGTGKKITLECSQTMGHDKMYWYQQDPGMELHLIHYSYGVNSTEKGDLSSESTVSRIRTEHFPLTLESARPSHTSQYLCASSAGLAGDDEQFFGPGTRLTVL.

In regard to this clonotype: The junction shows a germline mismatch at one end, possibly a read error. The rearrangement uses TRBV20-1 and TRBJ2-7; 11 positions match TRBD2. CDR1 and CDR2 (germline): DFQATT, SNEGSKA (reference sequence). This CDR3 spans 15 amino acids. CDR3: CSARKPTSGVYEQNF. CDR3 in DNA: TGCAGTGCTAGGAAGCCGACTAGCGGGGTCTACGAGCAGAACTTC.

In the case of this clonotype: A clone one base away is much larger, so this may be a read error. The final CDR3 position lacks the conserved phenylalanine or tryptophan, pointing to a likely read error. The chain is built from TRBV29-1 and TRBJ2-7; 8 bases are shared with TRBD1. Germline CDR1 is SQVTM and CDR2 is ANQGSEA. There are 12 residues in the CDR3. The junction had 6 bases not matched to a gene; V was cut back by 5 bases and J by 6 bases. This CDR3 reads CSVRSGGGEQYS. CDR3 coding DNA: TGCAGCGTTCGTTCAGGGGGCGGCGAGCAGTACTCC.

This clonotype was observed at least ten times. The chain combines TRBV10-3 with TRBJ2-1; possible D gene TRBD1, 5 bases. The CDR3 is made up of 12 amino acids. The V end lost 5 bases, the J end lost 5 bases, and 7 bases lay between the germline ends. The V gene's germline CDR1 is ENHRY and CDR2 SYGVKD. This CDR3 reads CAISKTDNEQFF. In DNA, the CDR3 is TGTGCCATCAGTAAGACAGACAATGAGCAGTTCTTC.

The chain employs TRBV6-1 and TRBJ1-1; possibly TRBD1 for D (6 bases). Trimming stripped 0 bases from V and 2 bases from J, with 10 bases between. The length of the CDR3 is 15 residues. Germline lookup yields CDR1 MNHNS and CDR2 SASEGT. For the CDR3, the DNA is TGTGCCAGCAGTGAAGCGCGGGGGCATAACACTGAAGCTTTCTTT. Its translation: CASSEARGHNTEAFF.

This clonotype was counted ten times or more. The CDR3 DNA reads as TGTGCCAGCAGTCTGACAGATATGAACACTGAAGCTTTCTTT. This gives the protein CASSLTDMNTEAFF. This sequence joins TRBV6-5 and TRBJ1-1; TRBD1 is a possible D gene (5 bases). The germline CDR1 and CDR2 sequences are MNHEY and SVGAGI. V was trimmed by 5 bases and J by 0 bases, leaving 10 bases between them. The CDR3 length is 14 residues.

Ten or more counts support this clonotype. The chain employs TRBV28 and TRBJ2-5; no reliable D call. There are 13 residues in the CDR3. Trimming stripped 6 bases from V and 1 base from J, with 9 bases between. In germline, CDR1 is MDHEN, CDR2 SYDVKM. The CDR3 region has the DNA TGTGCCAGCAGGCTCGGGTCCCAAGAGACCCAGTACTTC. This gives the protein CASRLGSQETQYF.

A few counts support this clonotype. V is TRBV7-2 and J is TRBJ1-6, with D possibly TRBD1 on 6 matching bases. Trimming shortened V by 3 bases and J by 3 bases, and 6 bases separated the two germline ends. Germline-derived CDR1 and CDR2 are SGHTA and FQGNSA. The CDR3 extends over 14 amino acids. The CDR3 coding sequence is TGTGCCAGCAGCTTGGACAGCTATAATTCACCCCTCCACTTT. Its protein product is CASSLDSYNSPLHF.